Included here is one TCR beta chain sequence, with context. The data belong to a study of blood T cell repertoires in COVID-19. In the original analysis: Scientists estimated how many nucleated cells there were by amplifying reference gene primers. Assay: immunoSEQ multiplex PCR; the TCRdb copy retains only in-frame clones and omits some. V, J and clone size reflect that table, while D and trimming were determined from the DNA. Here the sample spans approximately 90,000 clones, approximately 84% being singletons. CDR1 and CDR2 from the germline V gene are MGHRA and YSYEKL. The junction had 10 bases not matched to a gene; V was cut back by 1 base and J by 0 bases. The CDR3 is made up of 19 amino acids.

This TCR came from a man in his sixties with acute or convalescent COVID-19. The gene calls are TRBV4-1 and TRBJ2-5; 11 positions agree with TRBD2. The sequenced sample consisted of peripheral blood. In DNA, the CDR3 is TGCGCCAGCAGCCAAGGGTTGGTAGCGGGGGGGATGTACCAAGAGACCCAGTACTTC. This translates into CASSQGLVAGGMYQETQYF.